This TCR beta chain was retrieved from a study of T cell clonality in common variable immunodeficiency (dated by TCRdb to 2014 to 2015). The CDR3, from cysteine to phenylalanine, totals 17 residues. Only the CDR3 bases that were read are kept: 42 of them, in frame from base 1. V loses 0 bases at its end and J loses 6 bases; junction bases beyond the gene matches: 11. Sequences SGHRS (CDR1) and YFSETQ (CDR2) are obtained from the germline V gene. Equivalent amounts of genomic DNA from CVID and control samples were used as sequencing input. For every sample, a 60 bp segment covering the rearranged TCRbeta CDR3 region was amplified and then sequenced. The immunoSEQ assay, a bias-corrected multiplex PCR combined with high-throughput sequencing, was used for TCRbeta amplification. In the source study's methods: Every unique nucleotide sequence was considered a clone and was annotated with V, D and J genes, copy number and frequency. Sequences were labeled productive if in frame, and non-productive if out of frame or containing stop codons. As previously described, clonality was computed from Shannon's entropy. Mean CDR3 Kyte-Doolittle hydropathy was derived from the predicted amino acid sequences of productive clones. The R hclust function was used to hierarchically cluster scaled V gene usage with Manhattan distance and complete linkage. To assess clone sharing by CDR3 amino acid sequence, 12 repertoires per group were resampled over 100 rounds. Repertoires were searched for roughly 70 published EBV-specific and around 240 published CMV-specific TCRbeta sequences. After a couple of CVID samples that produced fewer than 10,000 sequences were dropped from the analysis, 42 CVID repertoires remained. TCRdb re-hosts the immuneACCESS table, in-frame sequences only. Its copies lack some clones; in the studies checked, an unresolved V gene accounts for under half of them, and the cause for the rest is not known. V and J calls and clone size come straight from that table; D and trimming were deduced from the DNA. The sample features about 52,000 clones, and none is a singleton. Jointly, the top ten make up more than 2% of the sample.

The research as a whole found: According to the authors, finding the cause of the higher clonality in CVID would require sequencing the repertoires of T cell subpopulations. CVID subjects shared fewer TCRbeta clones with each other than healthy controls did (p < 0.0001). Compared with healthy controls, CVID subjects showed increased TCRbeta clonality (t-test p = 0.018), a feature most characteristic of about a third of subjects. Correlations of repertoire features with clinical complications were constrained by heterogeneity among patients within the CVID cohort. Fewer deletions and N-nucleotide insertions were reportedly observed in CVID TCRbeta sequences, and highly modified clones with 13 or more V deletions were reportedly absent from CVID TCRbeta sequences. Even though DNA input was equal, the average per sample came to about 81,820 unique sequences for controls compared with about 31,547 for CVID samples.

Predominantly Caucasian heritage was noted among both the CVID patients and the healthy controls. Heparinized peripheral whole blood samples of about 5 to 8 ml were collected from each donor. TCRbeta CDR3 repertoires were sequenced from genomic DNA of adults with common variable immune deficiency (CVID) and healthy adult controls. The control group was made up of some 22 healthy adult volunteers (about 10 male and around 12 female) whose ages ranged from about 20 to 66 years, with a mean age of nearly 35. To isolate peripheral blood mononuclear cells, diluted blood was subjected to density centrifugation over Hypaque 1077 or Ficoll-Paque. Genomic DNA was extracted from unsorted mononuclear cells by Qiagen column purification or by a centrifugation-based method. This clone was seen many times. The antigen it binds to is not known. With the read ending 3 residues before the CDR3 end, the germline J gene is used to fill in that end.

The TCR was taken from a person aged 18-69 years in good health. Sequencing was performed on peripheral blood mononuclear cells. The rearranged chain carries TRBV5-1 and TRBJ2-1, and 8 bases in between align with TRBD2. The encoded CDR3 is CASSLVGSASGGNEQFF. The CDR3 bases that were read are TGCGCCAGCAGCTTGGTGGGGTCTGCCAGCGGGGGCAATGAG.